These 26 T cell receptor delta chains came from one sample sequenced in a study of γδ T cells in repeated Plasmodium falciparum infection. Gammadelta T cells were flow-sorted from PBMC into Vgamma9/Vdelta2+ and Vdelta2-negative populations for bulk analysis. TCRdb reprocessed the multiplex PCR reads through CATT. The table shows about 50,000 delta-chain clones, with about 2% occurring only once. The sequenced material came from gamma-delta T cells from blood. The receptor set was obtained from a pool of human donors (malaria-infected and uninfected, not separated).

Details on this clone: A far larger clone is only one base removed, so a read error is likely. Within the sample, other DNA sequences also encode this same CDR3. The rearrangement links TRDV1 to TRDJ1; D remains ambiguous. TCRdb offers no J gene call, so here the DNA was matched to germline to obtain one. Germline CDR1 is TSWWSYY and CDR2 is QGS. The CDR3 has 21 amino acids. V was clipped by 4 bases and J by 0 bases, with 30 bases between them. The DNA for the CDR3 is TGTGCTCTTGGGGGCCAAACGCCCTTTCATAGGTTGCTGATGTACACCGATAAACTCATCTTT. This encodes CALGGQTPFHRLLMYTDKLIF.

About this clone: This DNA's translation and the protein TCRdb lists, from a much larger clone, do not match at residue 16, likely due to a read error; the protein shown is translated from the DNA. The chain employs TRDV1 and TRDJ1, with 11 bases fitting TRDD3. As TCRdb names no J gene, one was assigned here on the basis of a DNA match to germline. The germline CDR1 and CDR2 sequences are TSWWSYY and QGS. V shed 2 bases, J shed 1 base, and the junction held 21 bases outside the gene matches. This CDR3 spans 22 amino acids. CDR3 sequence reads: CALGETPPYWGISRRCTDKLIF. CDR3 nucleotide sequence: TGTGCTCTTGGGGAAACTCCACCTTACTGGGGGATATCGAGGAGGTGCACCGATAAACTCATCTTT.

This clone came up a few times. TCRdb attributes to this sequence the protein of a much larger clone, which differs from the DNA translation at residue 21; a read error is likely, and the protein displayed is translated from the DNA. The V gene reported is TRDV2; the J gene is uncalled; the D segment call TRDD3 is taken from the table without a DNA check. Germline values: CDR1 GEAIGNYY, CDR2 EKD. This CDR3 region has 22 residues. CDR3: CACDVSGLPSYWGIPLPDKLTF. For the CDR3, the DNA is TGTGCCTGTGACGTGTCGGGCCTTCCCTCGTACTGGGGGATCCCCCTGCCCGATAAACTCACCTTT.

Ten or more counts support this clone. It is likely a read error: a sequence one base away is far more abundant. The sample holds other DNA sequences that translate to the same CDR3. The V and J genes are TRDV1 and TRDJ1; TRDD3 matches at 7 bases. The J gene, absent from TCRdb, was called here by matching the DNA to germline. The germline V gene has CDR1 TSWWSYY and CDR2 QGS. J lost 0 bases, V lost 3 bases, and 25 bases had no gene match. The CDR3 runs 22 residues. CDR3: CALGELPPYLTTGALYTDKLIF. The CDR3 coding sequence is TGTGCTCTTGGGGAGCTCCCCCCCTACTTGACTACTGGGGCCTTGTACACCGATAAACTCATCTTT.

This clone has just a few counts. It differs at one base from a far larger clone, so likely a read error. The V gene is listed as TRDV2; no J gene was called; TRDD3, the table's D call, lacks a check against the DNA. Germline lookup yields CDR1 GEAIGNYY and CDR2 EKD. The CDR3 totals 21 residues. CDR3 sequence (DNA): TGTGCCTGTGACTCCATTAACATTGGGGGATACGCCCCCATGTACACCGATAAACTCATCTTC. Residues: CACDSINIGGYAPMYTDKLIF.

Notes on this clone: A far more abundant clone sits one base away, making this likely a read error. The sample carries other DNA sequences with the same CDR3. The V gene is TRDV3; the J gene was not called. Germline CDR1 TVYSNPD, CDR2 GDNSRS (reference sequence). The CDR3 sequence is 13 residues long. The CDR3 DNA reads as TGTGCCTCTGGCTCGTACCACACCGATAAACTCATTTTT. Translation: CASGSYHTDKLIF.

This clone was counted ten times or more. A read error likely explains why the TCRdb protein, taken from a much larger clone, differs from this DNA's translation at residue 20; the protein shown is translated from the DNA. The V and J genes are TRDV1 and TRDJ1; 9 positions match TRDD2. J gave up 7 bases and V 3 bases, and 36 bases lay outside the gene matches. The CDR3 sequence is 24 residues long. Germline CDR1 reads TSWWSYY; CDR2 reads QGS. The CDR3 DNA is TGTGCTCTTGGGGATGGCGCCTTCCTACGAGCCATGCGGGGGACTTCCAACCGGCCCGGTAAACTCATCTTT. Its protein is CALGDGAFLRAMRGTSNRPGKLIF.

Notes on this clone: A far larger clone differs by one base, so this is likely a read error. Other DNA sequences of this sample code for an identical CDR3. J is TRDJ1 and V is TRDV1; TRDD3 matches at 10 bases. TCRdb leaves out the J gene; it was filled in here by matching the DNA to germline. Germline V gives CDR1 TSWWSYY, CDR2 QGS. The CDR3 has 20 amino acids. The chain's CDR3 is CALGEHGYLYWGIHTDKLIF. Here the CDR3 DNA reads TGCGCTCTTGGGGAACATGGCTACTTGTACTGGGGGATTCACACCGATAAACTCATCTTT.

To note about this clone: This DNA translates differently at residue 11 from the TCRdb protein, which is that of a much larger clone; a read error is likely, and the protein shown is the DNA's own translation. The chain is built from TRDV3 and TRDJ1, with TRDD3 matching 11 bases. Germline loops: CDR1 TVYSNPD, CDR2 GDNSRS (reference sequence). V was pared by 5 bases and J by 9 bases, with 14 bases of the junction left unmatched. The CDR3 covers 14 residues. This CDR3 reads CAVLWGIPPDELIF. The DNA for the CDR3 is TGTGCCGTACTCTGGGGGATACCTCCGGATGAACTCATCTTT.

This clone was detected a few times. TCRdb attributes to this sequence the protein of a much larger clone, which differs from the DNA translation at residue 19; a read error is likely, and the protein displayed is translated from the DNA. J gene calling gave no result, while the V gene is TRDV2; TRDD3 is taken as the D call from the table, unchecked against the DNA. The CDR3 runs 21 residues. In germline, CDR1 is GEAIGNYY, CDR2 EKD. CDR3 loop: CACDTLLGDTRSSWDTRQKFF. DNA for the CDR3: TGTGCCTGTGACACTTTACTGGGGGATACACGATCCTCCTGGGACACCCGACAGAAGTTTTTC.

On this clone: Translating this DNA gives a protein that differs at residue 9 from the TCRdb one, which belongs to a much larger clone; a read error is likely, and the protein shown is this translation. The rearrangement joins TRDV1 to TRDJ1; 7 bases line up with TRDD3. TCRdb supplies no J gene; here it was assigned by aligning the nucleotide sequence to germline. Germline CDR1 reads TSWWSYY; CDR2 reads QGS. J lost 7 bases, V lost 0 bases, and 14 bases had no gene match. The CDR3 length is 17 residues. In DNA form, the CDR3 reads TGTGCTCTTGGGGAACTGAGAATGGTCTGGGGGTTCTCTAAACTCATCTTT. It codes for CALGELRMVWGFSKLIF.

About this clone itself: TCRdb records a much larger clone's protein for this DNA, with a difference at residue 10 that likely arises from a read error; the protein given is the translation of the DNA. J is TRDJ1 and V is TRDV1; D is uncertain. The J gene was missing in TCRdb and was found by matching the end of the DNA to germline. The V gene's germline CDR1 is TSWWSYY and CDR2 QGS. V lost 1 base and J 3 bases, leaving 18 bases between the germline ends. This CDR3 is built from 17 residues. The CDR3 sequence: CALGEPIKRCYADKLIF. For the CDR3, the DNA is TGTGCTCTTGGGGAACCTATAAAACGCTGTTACGCCGATAAACTCATCTTT.

About this clone: The likely explanation is a read error, given a far larger clone one base away. At the DNA level, this CDR3 is encoded by other sequences in the same sample as well. V gene TRDV1 combines with J gene TRDJ1, with TRDD3 matching 9 bases. This CDR3 is 25 amino acids long. J lost 0 bases, V lost 9 bases, and 38 bases had no gene match. In germline, CDR1 is TSWWSYY, CDR2 QGS. CDR3 region: CALGRRRPFLMLVTGGPLYTDKLIF. CDR3 coding DNA: TGTGCTCTAGGGCGTCGTAGGCCTTTCCTAATGTTGGTTACTGGGGGACCGCTGTACACCGATAAACTCATCTTT.

This clone was detected ten times or more. With a far larger clone one base away, a read error is the likely cause. Within the sample, other DNA sequences also encode this same CDR3. The chain joins TRDV3 to TRDJ1; D remains ambiguous. The J gene, absent from TCRdb, was called here by matching the DNA to germline. The germline V gene encodes CDR1 TVYSNPD and CDR2 GDNSRS (reference sequence). V dropped 5 bases and J dropped 2 bases, with 15 bases sitting between them. This CDR3 region has 13 residues. This CDR3 reads CALPLVLTDKLIF. Here the CDR3 DNA reads TGTGCCCTCCCTCTTGTTCTAACCGATAAACTCATCTTT.

Note on this clone: This is likely an artifact of a read error, given a far larger clone one base away. This specimen includes other DNA sequences encoding the same CDR3. The V gene is listed as TRDV1; no J gene was called; TRDD3 is taken as the D call from the table, unchecked against the DNA. Looked up from germline, CDR1 is TSWWSYY and CDR2 is QGS. This CDR3 spans 22 amino acids. For the CDR3, the DNA is TGTGCTCTTGGGGAACCCTATCATAGGCCGGGGACTTGGGATCGATGCACCGATAAACTCATCTTC. It codes for CALGEPYHRPGTWDRCTDKLIF.

This clone came up a few times. The DNA for the CDR3 is TGTGCCTTTAATAAATTATCGGGGGGGACGGACACCGATAAGCTCATCTTT. Protein product: CAFNKLSGGTDTDKLIF. The J gene was not called, though the V gene is TRDV3; the DNA was not compared with TRDD3, the D call given in the table. The germline V gene encodes CDR1 TVYSNPD and CDR2 GDNSRS (reference sequence). The CDR3 runs 17 residues.

Details on this clone: A far more abundant clone sits one base away, making this likely a read error. This sample also contains other DNA sequences that code for the same CDR3. The chain links TRDV1 to TRDJ1; the D is unclear. Since TCRdb gives no J gene, matching the DNA to germline was used here to assign it. The CDR3 extends over 13 amino acids. Germline lookup yields CDR1 TSWWSYY and CDR2 QGS. The chain's CDR3 is CALGNVFGDKLIF. CDR3 in DNA: TGTGCCCTTGGTAATGTGTTTGGTGATAAACTCATCTTT.

The sample holds many counts of this clone. This rearrangement joins TRDV1 to TRDJ1, with D possibly TRDD3 on 9 matching bases. V shed 1 base and J shed 0 bases, with 39 bases lying between them. Germline-derived CDR1 and CDR2 are TSWWSYY and QGS. The CDR3 is 25 residues long. The CDR3 sequence is CALGEPPWTLFLRVLGDRYTDKLIF. Here the CDR3 DNA reads TGTGCTCTTGGGGAACCTCCGTGGACCCTCTTCCTACGGGTACTGGGGGACCGGTACACCGATAAACTCATCTTT.

With regard to this clone: A far larger clone is a single base away, which makes a read error likely. Additional DNA sequences in this sample encode the identical CDR3. The V and J genes are TRDV1 and TRDJ1, with D hard to call. The CDR3 runs 14 residues. CDR1 and CDR2 from the germline V gene are TSWWSYY and QGS. The germline V and J ends were trimmed by 6 bases and 0 bases, with 11 bases remaining between them. DNA of the CDR3: TGTGCTCTTGGTTCGGCCTTGTACACCGATAAACTCATCTTT. Its protein is CALGSALYTDKLIF.

Turning to this clone: A far larger clone is only one base removed, so a read error is likely. This sample includes further DNA sequences coding for the same CDR3. This chain's CDR3 is CAFVWGTTDKLIF. The CDR3 nucleotides read TGTGCCTTCGTCTGGGGGACAACCGATAAACTCATCTTC. The V gene is listed as TRDV3; no J gene was called; TRDD3 reflects the table's D call only, with no check against the DNA. Germline CDR1 TVYSNPD, CDR2 GDNSRS (reference sequence). CDR3 length: 13 amino acids.

This clone has a count of ten or more. This likely came from a read error, as a far larger clone is one base away. V is TRDV2 and J is TRDJ1, with TRDD3 matching 8 bases. There are 15 residues in the CDR3. Germline assignment: CDR1 GEAIGNYY and CDR2 EKD. With V trimmed by 3 bases and J by 0 bases, 5 bases remained unmatched. CDR3 amino acids: CACDALLGDTDKLIF. CDR3 nucleotide sequence: TGTGCCTGTGACGCCCTACTGGGGGACACCGATAAACTCATCTTT.

Only a few counts were recorded for this clone. Translating this DNA gives a protein that differs at residue 3 from the TCRdb one, which belongs to a much larger clone; a read error is likely, and the protein shown is this translation. The V gene is TRDV3, the J gene TRDJ1; perhaps TRDD2 as D (6 bases). TCRdb is silent on the J gene; assignment here came from matching the DNA to germline. This CDR3 region has 14 residues. Germline assignment: CDR1 TVYSNPD and CDR2 GDNSRS (reference sequence). Trimming removed 4 bases from V and 2 bases from J, with 17 bases in between. CDR3 in amino acids: CASPLPPNTDKLIF. DNA of the CDR3: TGTGCCTCCCCCCTTCCCCCGAATACCGATAAACTCATCTTT.

The sample holds many counts of this clone. The V call is TRDV1, the J call TRDJ1, with TRDD3 matching 7 bases. TCRdb offers no J gene call, so here the DNA was matched to germline to obtain one. The junction had 16 bases not matched to a gene; V was cut back by 0 bases and J by 0 bases. From germline, CDR1 is TSWWSYY and CDR2 QGS. The length of the CDR3 is 20 residues. The CDR3 DNA reads as TGTGCTCTTGGGGAACTTAGGTGGAAGGGGATGGGGATATACACCGATAAACTCATCTTT. As protein: CALGELRWKGMGIYTDKLIF.

In its sample, this clone was seen a few times. Only one base separates this from a far larger clonotype, so it likely reflects a read error. Other DNA sequences of this sample code for an identical CDR3. The gene calls are TRDV1 and TRDJ1; TRDD2 aligns across 7 bases. The J gene was missing in TCRdb and was found by matching the end of the DNA to germline. V lost 6 bases, J lost 5 bases, and 30 bases stayed unmatched. The CDR3 is made up of 21 amino acids. Germline lookup yields CDR1 TSWWSYY and CDR2 QGS. CDR3 region: CALGDGAFQSLFTLPGDKLIF. CDR3 bases: TGTGCTCTTGGAGATGGGGCCTTCCAATCCCTCTTTACCCTTCCTGGAGATAAACTCATCTTT.

Only a few counts were recorded for this clone. The protein in TCRdb stems from a much larger clone and differs at residue 8 from this DNA's translation, likely a read error; here the protein is translated from the DNA. The chain recombines TRDV3 with TRDJ1, with D perhaps being TRDD2 or TRDD3 (5 bases each). TCRdb does not report a J gene; here it was assigned by matching the DNA to germline references. V was shortened by 1 base and J by 0 bases, with 21 bases between the two germline ends. The CDR3 is 17 amino acids. CDR1 and CDR2 (germline): TVYSNPD, GDNSRS (reference sequence). CDR3 protein: CAFNGNPRGLYTDKLIF. Written as DNA, the CDR3 is TGTGCCTTTAATGGTAATCCTAGGGGACTGTACACCGATAAACTCATCTTT.

This clone was counted at least ten times. The V gene is TRDV1, the J gene TRDJ1, with TRDD3 identical over 12 bases. The germline CDR1 and CDR2 sequences are TSWWSYY and QGS. The length of the CDR3 is 24 residues. The V segment lost 1 base and the J segment 3 bases; nucleotides outside the gene matches: 27. CDR3 region: CALGERDFLRLGDTPGGIADKLIF. For the CDR3, the DNA is TGTGCTCTTGGGGAACGTGACTTCCTACGCCTGGGGGATACGCCCGGGGGGATAGCCGATAAACTCATCTTT.